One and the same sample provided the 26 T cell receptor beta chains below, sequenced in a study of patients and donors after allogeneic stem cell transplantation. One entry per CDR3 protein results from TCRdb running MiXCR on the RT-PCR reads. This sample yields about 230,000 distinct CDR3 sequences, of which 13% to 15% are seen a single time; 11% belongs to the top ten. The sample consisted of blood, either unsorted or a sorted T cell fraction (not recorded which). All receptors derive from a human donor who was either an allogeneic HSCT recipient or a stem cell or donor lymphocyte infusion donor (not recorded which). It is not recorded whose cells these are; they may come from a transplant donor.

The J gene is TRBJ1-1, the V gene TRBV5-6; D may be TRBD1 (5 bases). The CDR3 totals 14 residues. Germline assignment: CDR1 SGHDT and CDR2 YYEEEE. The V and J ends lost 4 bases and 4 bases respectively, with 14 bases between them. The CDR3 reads CASSPDTEGTEAFF. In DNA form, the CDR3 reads TGTGCCAGCAGCCCGGACACGGAGGGCACTGAAGCTTTCTTT.

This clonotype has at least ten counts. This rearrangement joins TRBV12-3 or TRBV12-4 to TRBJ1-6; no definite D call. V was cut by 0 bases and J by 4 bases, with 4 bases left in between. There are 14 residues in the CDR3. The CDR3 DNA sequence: TGTGCCAGCAGTTTAGCGTCGTATAATTCACCCCTCCACTTT. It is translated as CASSLASYNSPLHF.

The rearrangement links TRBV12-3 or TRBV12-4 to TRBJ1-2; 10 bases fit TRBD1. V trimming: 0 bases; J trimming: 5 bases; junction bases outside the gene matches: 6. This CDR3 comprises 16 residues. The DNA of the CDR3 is TGTGCCAGCAGTTTAGCGCTAAGGGACAGGGGTTATGGCTACACCTTC. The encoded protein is CASSLALRDRGYGYTF.

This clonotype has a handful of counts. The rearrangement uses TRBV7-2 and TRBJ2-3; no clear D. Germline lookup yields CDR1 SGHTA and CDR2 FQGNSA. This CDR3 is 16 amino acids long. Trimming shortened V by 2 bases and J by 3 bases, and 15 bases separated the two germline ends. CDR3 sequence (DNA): TGTGCCAGCAGCTTAATGTTGTCCTGGGGAACAGATACGCAGTATTTT. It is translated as CASSLMLSWGTDTQYF. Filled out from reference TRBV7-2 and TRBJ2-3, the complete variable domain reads GAGVSQSPSNKVTEKGKDVELRCDPISGHTALYWYRQSLGQGLEFLIYFQGNSAPDKSGLPSDRFSAERTGGSVSTLTIQRTQQEDSAVYLCASSLMLSWGTDTQYFGPGTRLTVL.

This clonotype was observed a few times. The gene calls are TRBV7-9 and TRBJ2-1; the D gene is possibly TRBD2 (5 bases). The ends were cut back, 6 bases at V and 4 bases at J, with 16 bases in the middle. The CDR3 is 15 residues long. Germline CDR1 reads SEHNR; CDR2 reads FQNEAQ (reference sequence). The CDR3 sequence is CASSRELAWYNEQFF. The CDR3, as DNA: TGTGCCAGCAGTCGAGAGCTAGCTTGGTACAATGAGCAGTTCTTC.

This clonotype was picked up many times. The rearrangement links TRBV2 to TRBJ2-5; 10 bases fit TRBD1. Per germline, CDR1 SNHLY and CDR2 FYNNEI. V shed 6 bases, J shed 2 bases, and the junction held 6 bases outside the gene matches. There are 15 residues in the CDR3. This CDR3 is CASSDRGRRQETQYF. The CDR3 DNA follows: TGTGCCAGCAGCGACAGGGGGCGAAGACAAGAGACCCAGTACTTC.

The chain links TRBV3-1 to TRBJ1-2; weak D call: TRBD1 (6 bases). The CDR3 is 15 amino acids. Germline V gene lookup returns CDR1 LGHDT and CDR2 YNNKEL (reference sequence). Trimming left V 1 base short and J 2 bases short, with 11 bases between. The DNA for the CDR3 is TGTGCCAGCAGCCAAGTCGCTACAGGGAACTATGGCTACACCTTC. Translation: CASSQVATGNYGYTF.

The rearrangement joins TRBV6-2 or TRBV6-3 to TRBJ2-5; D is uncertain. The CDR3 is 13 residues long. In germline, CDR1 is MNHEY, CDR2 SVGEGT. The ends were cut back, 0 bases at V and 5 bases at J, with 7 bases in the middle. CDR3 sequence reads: CASSYSSRETQYF. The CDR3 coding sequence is TGTGCCAGCAGTTACTCGTCCAGGGAGACCCAGTACTTC.

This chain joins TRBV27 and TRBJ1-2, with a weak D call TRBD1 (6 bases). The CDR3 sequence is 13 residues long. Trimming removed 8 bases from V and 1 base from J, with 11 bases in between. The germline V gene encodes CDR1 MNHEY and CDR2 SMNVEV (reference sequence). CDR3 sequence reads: CASADRSNYGYTF. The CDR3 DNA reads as TGTGCCAGCGCAGACAGGAGTAACTATGGCTACACCTTC.

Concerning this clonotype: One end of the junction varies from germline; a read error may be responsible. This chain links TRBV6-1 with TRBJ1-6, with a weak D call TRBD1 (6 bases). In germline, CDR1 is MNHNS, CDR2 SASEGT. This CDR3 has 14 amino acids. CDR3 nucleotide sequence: TGTGCCAGCAGGAGGACAGACGATAATTCACCCCCCCACTTT. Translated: CASRRTDDNSPPHF.

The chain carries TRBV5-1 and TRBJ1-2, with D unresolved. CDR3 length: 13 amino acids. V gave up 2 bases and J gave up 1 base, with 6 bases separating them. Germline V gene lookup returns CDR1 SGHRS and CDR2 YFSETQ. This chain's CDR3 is CASSLRDNYGYTF. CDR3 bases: TGCGCCAGCAGCTTAAGAGATAACTATGGCTACACCTTC. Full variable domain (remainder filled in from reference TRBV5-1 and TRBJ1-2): KAGVTQTPRYLIKTRGQQVTLSCSPISGHRSVSWYQQTPGQGLQFLFEYFSETQRNKGNFPGRFSGRQFSNSRSEMNVSTLELGDSALYLCASSLRDNYGYTFGSGTRLTVV.

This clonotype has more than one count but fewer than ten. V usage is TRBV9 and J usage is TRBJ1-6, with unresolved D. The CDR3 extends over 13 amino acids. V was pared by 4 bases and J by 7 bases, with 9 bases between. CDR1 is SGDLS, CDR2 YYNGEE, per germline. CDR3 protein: CASSPDPNSPLHF. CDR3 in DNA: TGTGCCAGCAGCCCCGATCCCAATTCACCCCTCCACTTT.

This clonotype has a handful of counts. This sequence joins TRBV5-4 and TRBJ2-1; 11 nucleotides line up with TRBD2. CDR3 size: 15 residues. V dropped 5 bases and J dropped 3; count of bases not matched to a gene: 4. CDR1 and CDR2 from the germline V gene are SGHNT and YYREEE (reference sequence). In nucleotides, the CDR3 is TGTGCCAGCAGGTCTAGCGGGGGGTACTACAATGAGCAGTTCTTC. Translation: CASRSSGGYYNEQFF.

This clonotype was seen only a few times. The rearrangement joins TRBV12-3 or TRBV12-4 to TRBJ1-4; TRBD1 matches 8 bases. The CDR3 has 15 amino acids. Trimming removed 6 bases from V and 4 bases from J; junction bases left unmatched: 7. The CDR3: CASRSDRGFNEKLFF. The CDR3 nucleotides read TGTGCCAGCAGATCTGACAGGGGCTTTAATGAAAAACTGTTTTTT.

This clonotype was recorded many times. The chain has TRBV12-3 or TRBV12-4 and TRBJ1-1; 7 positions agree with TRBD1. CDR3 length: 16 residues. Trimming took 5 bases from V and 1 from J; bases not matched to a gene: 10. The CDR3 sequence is CASSLRAGTANTEAFF. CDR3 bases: TGTGCCAGCAGTCTCAGGGCCGGGACAGCGAACACTGAAGCTTTCTTT.

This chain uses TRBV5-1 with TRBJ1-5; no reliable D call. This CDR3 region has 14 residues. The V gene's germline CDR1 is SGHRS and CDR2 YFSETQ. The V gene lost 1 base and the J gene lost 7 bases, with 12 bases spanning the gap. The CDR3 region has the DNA TGCGCCAGCAGCTTGTCGGGGTTTGAGCAGCCCCAGCATTTT. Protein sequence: CASSLSGFEQPQHF.

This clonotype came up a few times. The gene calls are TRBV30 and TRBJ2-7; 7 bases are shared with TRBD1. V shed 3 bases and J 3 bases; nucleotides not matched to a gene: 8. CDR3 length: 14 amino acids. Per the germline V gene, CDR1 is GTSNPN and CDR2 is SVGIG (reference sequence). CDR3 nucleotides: TGTGCCTGGAGCGGGACAGACGCTTACTACGAGCAGTACTTC. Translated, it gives CAWSGTDAYYEQYF.

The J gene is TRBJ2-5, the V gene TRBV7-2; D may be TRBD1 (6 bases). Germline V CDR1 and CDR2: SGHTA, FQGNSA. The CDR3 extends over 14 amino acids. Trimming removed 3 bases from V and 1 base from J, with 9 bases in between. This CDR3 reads CASSLGTIQETQYF. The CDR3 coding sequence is TGTGCCAGCAGCTTGGGGACAATCCAAGAGACCCAGTACTTC.

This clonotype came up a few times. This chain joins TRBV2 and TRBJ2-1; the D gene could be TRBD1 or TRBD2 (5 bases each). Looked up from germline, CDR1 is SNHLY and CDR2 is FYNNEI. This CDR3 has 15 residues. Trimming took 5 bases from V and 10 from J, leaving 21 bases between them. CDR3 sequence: CASSPQRTRGPEQFF. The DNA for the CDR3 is TGTGCCAGCAGTCCACAGAGAACCCGGGGCCCAGAGCAGTTCTTC. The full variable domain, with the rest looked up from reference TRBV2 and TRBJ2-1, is EPEVTQTPSHQVTQMGQEVILRCVPISNHLYFYWYRQILGQKVEFLVSFYNNEISEKSEIFDDQFSVERPDGSNFTLKIRSTKLEDSAMYFCASSPQRTRGPEQFFGPGTRLTVL.

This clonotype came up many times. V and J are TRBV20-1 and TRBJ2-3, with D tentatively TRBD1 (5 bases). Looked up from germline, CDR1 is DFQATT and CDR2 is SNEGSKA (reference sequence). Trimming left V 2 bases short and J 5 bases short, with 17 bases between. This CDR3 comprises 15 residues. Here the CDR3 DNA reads TGCAGTGCTAGAAGGCCCCAGGGTCGCGGAGATACGCAGTATTTT. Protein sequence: CSARRPQGRGDTQYF.

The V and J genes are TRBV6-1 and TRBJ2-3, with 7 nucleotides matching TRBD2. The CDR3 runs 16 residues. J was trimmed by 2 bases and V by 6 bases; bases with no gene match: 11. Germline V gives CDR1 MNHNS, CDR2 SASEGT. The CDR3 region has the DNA TGTGCCAGCAGCCCGGTCGGAGCGGGACCCACAGATACGCAGTATTTT. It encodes CASSPVGAGPTDTQYF.

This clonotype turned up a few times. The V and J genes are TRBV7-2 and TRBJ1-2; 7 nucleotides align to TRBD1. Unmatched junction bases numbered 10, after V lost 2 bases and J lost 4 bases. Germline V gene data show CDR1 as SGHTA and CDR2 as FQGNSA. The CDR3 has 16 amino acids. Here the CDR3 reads CASSLRTGPASYGYTF. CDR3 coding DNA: TGTGCCAGCAGCTTACGGACAGGCCCCGCCTCCTATGGCTACACCTTC.

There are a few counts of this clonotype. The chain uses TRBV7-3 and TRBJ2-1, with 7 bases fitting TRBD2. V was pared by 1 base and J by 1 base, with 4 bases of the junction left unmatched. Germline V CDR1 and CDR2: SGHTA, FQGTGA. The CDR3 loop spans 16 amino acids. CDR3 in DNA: TGTGCCAGCAGCTTAATCCCTAGCGGTTCCTACAATGAGCAGTTCTTC. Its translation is CASSLIPSGSYNEQFF.

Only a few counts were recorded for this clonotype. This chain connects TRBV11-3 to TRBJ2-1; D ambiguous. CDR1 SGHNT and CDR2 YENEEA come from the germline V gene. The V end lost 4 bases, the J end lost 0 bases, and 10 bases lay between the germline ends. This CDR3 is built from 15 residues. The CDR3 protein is CASSSRASSYNEQFF. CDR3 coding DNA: TGTGCCAGCAGCTCCCGGGCTAGCTCCTACAATGAGCAGTTCTTC. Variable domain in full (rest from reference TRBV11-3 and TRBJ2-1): EAGVVQSPRYKIIEKKQPVAFWCNPISGHNTLYWYLQNLGQGPELLIRYENEEAVDDSQLPKDRFSAERLKGVDSTLKIQPAELGDSAVYLCASSSRASSYNEQFFGPGTRLTVL.

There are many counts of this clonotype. The CDR3 DNA follows: TGTGCCAGCAGCTTAGACGGTGCAGGGGCAGACGAGCAGTACTTC. Translating gives CASSLDGAGADEQYF. The chain couples TRBV7-2 to TRBJ2-7; D is possibly TRBD1 (6 bases). CDR1 and CDR2 (germline): SGHTA, FQGNSA. V gave up 1 base and J gave up 5 bases, with 15 bases separating them. This CDR3 is 15 amino acids long. Together with reference TRBV7-2 and TRBJ2-7, the CDR3 gives the full variable domain: GAGVSQSPSNKVTEKGKDVELRCDPISGHTALYWYRQSLGQGLEFLIYFQGNSAPDKSGLPSDRFSAERTGGSVSTLTIQRTQQEDSAVYLCASSLDGAGADEQYFGPGTRLTVT.

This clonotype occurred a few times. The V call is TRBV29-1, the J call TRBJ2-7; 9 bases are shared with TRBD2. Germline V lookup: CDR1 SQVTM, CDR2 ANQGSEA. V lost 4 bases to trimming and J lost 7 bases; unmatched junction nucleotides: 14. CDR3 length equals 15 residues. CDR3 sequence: CSVVNSGGLREEQYF. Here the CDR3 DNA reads TGCAGCGTTGTGAATAGCGGGGGACTCCGTGAGGAGCAGTACTTC.